These T cell receptor beta chains were read from a single sample in a study of neurological immune-mediated disorders. Each CDR3 protein is one row after TCRdb ran MiXCR on the 5' RACE reads. The table shows about 48,000 distinct CDR3 sequences, with over 5.5% occurring only once. The specimen was CD4+ T cells from blood. These receptors all stem from a woman younger than 30 with multiple sclerosis. Each CDR3 is given with its conserved first and last residue. A D gene is named only where the DNA matches it firmly. The size entry gives how often the clone was seen (once, few, many) or a class if it is expanded.

v_gene: TRBV5-1
j_gene: TRBJ2-7
d_gene: -
abundance: many
CDR3aa: CASSLGFRAGTIEQYF
CDR3nt: TGCGCCAGCAGCTTGGGATTTCGGGCAGGGACGATCGAGCAGTACTTC

v_gene: TRBV12-3/TRBV12-4
j_gene: TRBJ1-6
d_gene: -
abundance: many
CDR3aa: CASTGLRDSPLHF
CDR3nt: TGTGCCAGCACAGGACTTAGGGATTCACCCCTCCACTTT

v_gene: TRBV18
j_gene: TRBJ1-5
d_gene: -
abundance: many
CDR3aa: CASSPQANNQPQHF
CDR3nt: TGTGCCAGCTCACCCCAGGCAAACAATCAGCCCCAGCATTTT

v_gene: TRBV6-5
j_gene: TRBJ2-1
d_gene: -
abundance: many
CDR3aa: CASRPTRASYNEQFF
CDR3nt: TGTGCCAGCAGGCCTACTAGGGCCTCCTACAATGAGCAGTTCTTC

v_gene: TRBV6-5
j_gene: TRBJ1-1
d_gene: -
abundance: many
CDR3aa: CASTETSGVQTEAFF
CDR3nt: TGTGCCAGCACCGAGACTTCGGGGGTACAAACTGAAGCTTTCTTT

v_gene: TRBV28
j_gene: TRBJ2-6
d_gene: TRBD1
abundance: many
CDR3aa: CASTPPTGKVPGANVLTF
CDR3nt: TGTGCCAGCACCCCTCCGACAGGGAAAGTGCCCGGGGCCAACGTCCTGACTTTC

v_gene: TRBV14
j_gene: TRBJ1-6
d_gene: -
abundance: many
CDR3aa: CASSHRIDGRRHSPLHF
CDR3nt: TGTGCCAGCAGCCACCGCATTGACGGGAGACGTCATTCACCCCTCCACTTT

v_gene: TRBV3-1
j_gene: TRBJ1-1
d_gene: -
abundance: many
CDR3aa: CASSQDLPVGGVGTEAFF
CDR3nt: TGTGCCAGCAGCCAAGATCTCCCTGTGGGGGGAGTGGGTACTGAAGCTTTCTTT

v_gene: TRBV29-1
j_gene: TRBJ2-2
d_gene: -
abundance: many
CDR3aa: CSARTGNTGELFF
CDR3nt: TGCAGCGCACGCACGGGGAACACCGGGGAGCTGTTTTTT

v_gene: TRBV7-9
j_gene: TRBJ2-6
d_gene: -
abundance: many
CDR3aa: CASSLKRGSSGANVLTF
CDR3nt: TGTGCCAGCAGCCTCAAACGGGGTAGCTCTGGGGCCAACGTCCTGACTTTC